The rows below give T cell receptor beta chains drawn from one sample of a study of cytomegalovirus exposure and HLA in healthy donors. The method was immunoSEQ multiplex PCR; TCRdb's version includes in-frame clones alone and lacks a portion of them. The data show some 200,000 clones, less than 85% seen once. Source material: PBMCs. Every receptor here comes from a girl aged 2-9 years in good health and CMV-seronegative. Each CDR3 is given with its conserved first and last residue. A D gene is named only where the DNA matches it firmly. Rows may omit the clone size; those that give it use once, few, many or a size class.

CDR3aa,CDR3nt,v_gene,j_gene,d_gene,abundance
CASSQERSRGIYEQYF,TGTGCCAGCAGCCAAGAACGCTCAAGAGGTATCTACGAGCAGTACTTC,TRBV4-2,TRBJ2-7,NA,once
CAWRGQGGETQYF,TGTGCCTGGAGGGGACAGGGGGGAGAGACCCAGTACTTC,TRBV30,TRBJ2-5,TRBD1,NA
CASSLQPYRGGTEAFF,TGTGCCAGCAGCCTTCAGCCCTACAGGGGTGGGACTGAAGCTTTCTTT,TRBV11-2,TRBJ1-1,TRBD1,NA
CASMERERSYEQYF,TGTGCCAGCATGGAGCGCGAGAGGTCCTACGAGCAGTACTTC,TRBV5-4,TRBJ2-7,NA,NA
CASSESGVQYF,TGTGCCAGCAGTGAATCCGGAGTGCAGTACTTC,TRBV25-1,TRBJ2-7,NA,NA
CASSLAAGSYYEQYF,TGCGCCAGCAGCTTGGCTGCAGGATCCTACTACGAGCAGTACTTC,TRBV5-1,TRBJ2-7,NA,NA
CASSVSLASYEQYF,TGTGCCAGCAGCGTTTCGCTAGCTTCCTACGAGCAGTACTTC,TRBV7-9,TRBJ2-7,NA,NA
CASSEGRGWETQYF,TGTGCCAGCAGTGAAGGGAGGGGATGGGAGACCCAGTACTTC,TRBV6-1,TRBJ2-5,NA,NA
CASSEAGRGGSREQFF,TGTGCCAGCAGTGAAGCGGGTCGGGGGGGGTCGAGGGAGCAGTTCTTC,TRBV6-1,TRBJ2-1,TRBD2,once
CASSQSSGSYEQYF,TGCGCCAGCAGTCAAAGCTCAGGGTCATACGAGCAGTACTTC,TRBV23-1,TRBJ2-7,NA,NA
CAWSKALRTGELFF,TGTGCCTGGAGTAAAGCGCTGAGGACCGGGGAGCTGTTTTTT,TRBV30,TRBJ2-2,NA,NA
CARGEGRGWDEAFF,TGTGCCAGGGGAGAAGGGCGAGGATGGGATGAAGCTTTCTTT,TRBV6-4,TRBJ1-1,NA,once
CASSPTPQGRLPLHF,TGTGCCAGCAGTCCGACCCCCCAGGGCCGTTTGCCCCTCCACTTT,TRBV27,TRBJ1-6,NA,NA
CASSASGRANEQFF,TGCGCCAGCAGTGCCAGCGGGAGGGCCAATGAGCAGTTCTTC,TRBV10-1,TRBJ2-1,TRBD2,NA
CASSLWTGKGRDYGYTF,TGTGCCAGCAGCTTATGGACAGGGAAGGGGAGAGACTATGGCTACACCTTC,TRBV7-9,TRBJ1-2,TRBD1,NA
CAKPHADRGKNIQYF,TGTGCCAAACCCCACGCGGACAGGGGCAAAAACATTCAGTACTTC,TRBV27,TRBJ2-4,TRBD1,NA
CASSSGLAGEGEQFF,TGCGCCAGCAGCTCGGGACTAGCGGGAGAGGGTGAGCAGTTCTTC,TRBV5-1,TRBJ2-1,TRBD2,few
CASSLGLAGQETQYF,TGTGCCAGCTCACTAGGACTAGCGGGGCAAGAGACCCAGTACTTC,TRBV18,TRBJ2-5,TRBD2,once
CASSLGGSSYNEQFF,TGTGCCAGCAGTTTAGGAGGGAGTAGCTACAATGAGCAGTTCTTC,TRBV27,TRBJ2-1,NA,NA
CASSASTGPWGGYTF,TGTGCCAGCAGCGCTTCGACAGGGCCTTGGGGTGGCTACACCTTC,TRBV7-2,TRBJ1-2,TRBD1,NA
CAISGGTGTNTEAFF,TGTGCCATCAGTGGGGGGACAGGAACCAACACTGAAGCTTTCTTT,TRBV10-3,TRBJ1-1,TRBD1,NA
CATELGQGSEAFF,TGTGCCACCGAGCTGGGACAGGGCTCTGAAGCTTTCTTT,TRBV18,TRBJ1-1,TRBD1,NA
CASSSPYWPTHSGFNNEQFF,TGTGCCAGCAGCTCCCCGTATTGGCCCACCCACAGCGGGTTCAACAATGAGCAGTTCTTC,TRBV13,TRBJ2-1,NA,NA
CASSLDLAGSTDTQYF,TGCGCCAGCAGCCTGGACCTAGCGGGTAGCACAGATACGCAGTATTTT,TRBV5-1,TRBJ2-3,TRBD2,NA